This T cell receptor beta chain was observed in a study of regulatory T cells in long-lasting Graves disease. For the study at large: Under 3 months of antithyroid drugs had been taken by newly diagnosed Graves' patients.

The time point: newly diagnosed GD, antithyroid drugs for less than 3 months. Generation of the TCR library employed RNA extracted from PBMCs. This clonotype occurred many times. Libraries of TCR beta came from iRepertoire HTBI primers plus Arm-PCR of CDR3 regions. Via MiXCR, TCRdb re-called the multiplex PCR reads, giving one row per CDR3 protein. In the table there are approximately 360,000 distinct CDR3 sequences, approximately 10% of which are singletons. Per the germline V gene, CDR1 is MDHEN and CDR2 is SYDVKM. V shed 4 bases and J 0 bases; nucleotides not matched to a gene: 3. The CDR3 length is 15 residues. The same sample was also studied in work on T cells in Graves' hyperthyroidism and ophthalmopathy. According to that study: Thyroid ultrasound, orbital computed tomography, clinical symptoms, and serum thyroxine and TRAb underpinned diagnoses. Ophthalmopathy was identified by the model a median 6.5 months ahead of onset.

The clonotype originates from a woman aged 18-35 years with Graves disease. The rearrangement links TRBV28 to TRBJ2-3; 8 nucleotides agree with TRBD2. The material was peripheral blood mononuclear cells (PBMCs), obtained at new diagnosis, from a patient treated with antithyroid drugs. The CDR3 reads CASSSLAASTDTQYF. CDR3 nucleotides: TGTGCCAGCAGTTCACTAGCGGCTAGCACAGATACGCAGTATTTT.